Listed here are 29 T cell receptor beta chains from one sample, sequenced in a study of blood T cells in healthy people across ages. A sample-barcoded 5' primer and a J-beta primer mix were used in a second PCR of roughly 6 to 12 cycles. TCRdb reprocessed the 5' RACE reads via MiXCR and lists one record per CDR3 protein. Of about 900,000 distinct CDR3 sequences in the sample, roughly 60% were seen once. Specimen: blood. These receptors originate from a man aged 25 to 45 in good health.

This chain uses TRBV13 with TRBJ2-7; no clear D. This CDR3 is built from 14 residues. Germline CDR1 is PRHDT and CDR2 is FYEKMQ (reference sequence). Trimming left V 5 bases short and J 2 bases short, with 13 bases between. CDR3 coding DNA: TGTGCCAGCAGCCTCTCTCCTCGGGCCTACGAGCAGTACTTC. Its protein is CASSLSPRAYEQYF.

With regard to this clonotype: Compared with germline, one end of the junction differs, possibly owing to a read error. The rearrangement joins TRBV9 to TRBJ2-3; TRBD2 agrees at 9 bases. The CDR3 spans 16 residues. Germline loops: CDR1 SGDLS, CDR2 YYNGEE. The CDR3 here is CASSPETGTSTDTQYF. The CDR3 DNA reads as TGTGCCAGCAGCCCAGAGACGGGGACTAGCACAGACACGCAGTATTTT.

This clonotype was observed a single time. The rearrangement links TRBV7-9 to TRBJ2-1, with unresolved D. V was pared by 1 base and J by 10 bases, with 14 bases between. Germline values: CDR1 SEHNR, CDR2 FQNEAQ (reference sequence). CDR3 length: 14 residues. The CDR3 is CASSLDTVNWEQFF. The CDR3 DNA reads TGTGCCAGCAGCTTAGACACGGTGAATTGGGAGCAGTTCTTC. Variable domain in full (rest from reference TRBV7-9 and TRBJ2-1): DTGVSQNPRHKITKRGQNVTFRCDPISEHNRLYWYRQTLGQGPEFLTYFQNEAQLEKSRLLSDRFSAERPKGSFSTLEIQRTEQGDSAMYLCASSLDTVNWEQFFGPGTRLTVL.

In this sample, this clonotype turned up a few times. The CDR3, as DNA: TGTGCCAGCAGCACCCTTGGACAGACTTACGAGCAGTACTTC. Translating gives CASSTLGQTYEQYF. The rearrangement uses TRBV7-2 and TRBJ2-7; tentative D call: TRBD1 (6 bases). Trimming took off 5 bases at V and 4 bases at J, with 15 bases between the two ends. The CDR3 has 14 residues. Looked up from germline, CDR1 is SGHTA and CDR2 is FQGNSA.

In this sample, this clonotype turned up a few times. The V gene is TRBV10-3, the J gene TRBJ2-7, with a tentative D call TRBD2 (5 bases). The germline V gene has CDR1 ENHRY and CDR2 SYGVKD. This CDR3 has 11 amino acids. V dropped 6 bases and J dropped 2 bases, with 5 bases sitting between them. DNA for the CDR3: TGTGCCATCAGCGGGGCCTACGAGCAGTACTTC. Protein sequence: CAISGAYEQYF.

This chain links TRBV9 with TRBJ2-4; no clear D. The CDR3 spans 21 residues. CDR1 is SGDLS and CDR2 is YYNGEE in the germline V gene. The ends were cut back, 1 base at V and 0 bases at J, with 26 bases in the middle. CDR3 sequence: CASSVPSGRIFINLAKNIQYF. Written as DNA, the CDR3 is TGTGCCAGCAGCGTACCTTCAGGCAGAATCTTCATCAATCTAGCCAAAAACATTCAGTACTTC.

In its sample, this clonotype was seen a few times. V and J are TRBV3-1 and TRBJ2-5; D unclear. Germline CDR1 and CDR2: LGHDT and YNNKEL (reference sequence). This CDR3 has 14 amino acids. Deletions cut 1 base from V and 5 bases from J, with 11 bases between. The CDR3 loop reads CASSQAHSMETQYF. The CDR3 DNA is TGTGCCAGCAGCCAAGCCCACTCCATGGAGACCCAGTACTTC.

The V gene is TRBV20-1, the J gene TRBJ2-3, with 8 bases aligning to TRBD2. Trimming at V came to 4 bases and at J to 8 bases, leaving 14 bases not matched to a gene. The CDR3 runs 15 residues. CDR1 is DFQATT and CDR2 is SNEGSKA in the germline V gene (reference sequence). The CDR3, as DNA: TGCAGTGCTACCGAGGGGGGACTAGTCGGTCGTACGCAGTATTTT. The encoded protein is CSATEGGLVGRTQYF.

This rearrangement joins TRBV20-1 to TRBJ2-4; 11 nucleotides agree with TRBD2. The DNA end lines up better with TRBJ2-7; the J call may be wrong. Germline CDR1 is DFQATT and CDR2 is SNEGSKA (reference sequence). There are 16 residues in the CDR3. Here the CDR3 reads CSAREASGGYTYEQYF. CDR3 nucleotide sequence: TGCAGTGCTAGAGAAGCTAGCGGGGGGTACACCTACGAGCAGTACTTC.

Comments on this clonotype: A clone one base away is much larger, so this may be a read error. Written as DNA, the CDR3 is TGCGCCAGCAGCCGAAGAGCGGTGAGGTCCTACAATGAGCAGTTCTTC. This sequence encodes CASSRRAVRSYNEQFF. V usage is TRBV5-1 and J usage is TRBJ2-1; D is possibly TRBD2 (5 bases). The CDR3 loop spans 16 amino acids. Germline V lookup: CDR1 SGHRS, CDR2 YFSETQ. Trimming cost V 4 bases and J 1 base, with 15 bases left between them.

The chain joins TRBV7-2 to TRBJ2-3; 10 nucleotides match TRBD2. Germline V CDR1 and CDR2: SGHTA, FQGNSA. With V trimmed by 1 base and J by 2 bases, 12 bases remained unmatched. The CDR3 spans 19 residues. The CDR3 protein is CASSLELAGNRHVTDTQYF. The DNA for the CDR3 is TGTGCCAGCAGCTTAGAACTAGCGGGGAACAGGCATGTCACAGATACGCAGTATTTT.

A single count supports this clonotype. The CDR3 protein is CASTTGMDEQYF. The CDR3 DNA sequence: TGTGCCAGCACGACAGGGATGGACGAGCAGTACTTC. The J gene is TRBJ2-4, the V gene TRBV12-3 or TRBV12-4; the match to TRBD1 covers 7 bases. TRBJ2-7 matches the DNA end more closely, so the J call is doubtful. This CDR3 region has 12 residues.

This clonotype turned up a few times. The CDR3 loop reads CAITVRGGETQYF. The DNA of the CDR3 is TGTGCCATCACCGTCCGGGGGGGTGAGACCCAGTACTTC. V usage is TRBV10-3 and J usage is TRBJ2-5, with TRBD2 identical over 8 bases. The germline V gene has CDR1 ENHRY and CDR2 SYGVKD. This CDR3 comprises 13 residues. Trimming took 7 bases from V and 5 from J; bases not matched to a gene: 6.

The sample holds a few counts of this clonotype. The rearrangement links TRBV12-3 or TRBV12-4 to TRBJ1-5; TRBD1 matches at 7 bases. The CDR3 runs to 15 residues. The ends lost 4 bases at V and 5 bases at J; junction bases unmatched: 8. CDR3: CASSSEGQAYQPQHF. CDR3 in DNA: TGTGCCAGCAGTTCGGAAGGACAGGCCTATCAGCCCCAGCATTTT.

This rearrangement joins TRBV27 to TRBJ1-2; D remains ambiguous. The V and J ends lost 3 bases and 7 bases respectively, with 9 bases between them. The germline gives CDR1 MNHEY, CDR2 SMNVEV (reference sequence). This CDR3 spans 12 amino acids. CDR3 amino acids: CASSFVGGGYTF. CDR3 nucleotide sequence: TGTGCCAGCAGTTTCGTCGGCGGTGGCTACACCTTC.

J is TRBJ2-7 and V is TRBV9; 9 bases are a match to TRBD1. This CDR3 region has 17 residues. Germline V gene data show CDR1 as SGDLS and CDR2 as YYNGEE. Germline trimming cut 0 bases from V and 3 bases from J; bases unmatched to any gene: 10. CDR3 sequence (DNA): TGTGCCAGCAGCGTAGGCGGCGGGACAGGGACCATCTACGAGCAGTACTTC. Translation gives CASSVGGGTGTIYEQYF. The full variable domain, with the rest looked up from reference TRBV9 and TRBJ2-7, is DSGVTQTPKHLITATGQRVTLRCSPRSGDLSVYWYQQSLDQGLQFLIQYYNGEERAKGNILERFSAQQFPDLHSELNLSSLELGDSALYFCASSVGGGTGTIYEQYFGPGTRLTVT.

J is TRBJ2-7 and V is TRBV11-2; TRBD1 aligns across 8 bases. The CDR3 is made up of 14 amino acids. Germline-derived CDR1 and CDR2 are SGHAT and FQNNGV. Losses at the gene ends were 4 bases for V and 2 bases for J; bases not matched to a gene: 4. As DNA, the CDR3 is TGTGCCAGCAGCTCATGGGACAGGCCCTACGAGCAGTACTTC. This gives the protein CASSSWDRPYEQYF.

The chain is built from TRBV6-2 or TRBV6-3 and TRBJ2-5; D not resolved. The end of the DNA is better explained by TRBJ2-7, so the J call may be wrong. The CDR3 is made up of 13 amino acids. Per germline, CDR1 MNHEY and CDR2 SVGEGT. CDR3 coding DNA: TGTGCCAGCAGTTACAGCCAAGCCGACGAGCAGTACTTC. This gives the protein CASSYSQADEQYF.

This clonotype was observed a few times. V and J are TRBV12-3 or TRBV12-4 and TRBJ2-4; D remains ambiguous. The CDR3 has 13 amino acids. Trimming shortened V by 3 bases and J by 5 bases, and 8 bases separated the two germline ends. DNA for the CDR3: TGTGCCAGCAGTTTTTCACCCGAAAACATTCAGTACTTC. It translates to CASSFSPENIQYF.

This clonotype was counted only a few times. The chain has TRBV15 and TRBJ2-3; the D gene is possibly TRBD2 (7 bases). V shed 0 bases and J shed 5 bases, with 15 bases lying between them. The CDR3 is 16 amino acids. Germline V gene data show CDR1 as LNHNV and CDR2 as YYDKDF (reference sequence). CDR3 nucleotides: TGTGCCACCAGCAGAGATCCTGGGGGGGCCGTAGATACGCAGTATTTT. Translated: CATSRDPGGAVDTQYF.

This sequence joins TRBV4-2 and TRBJ2-3; no clear D. V shed 0 bases and J shed 4 bases, with 8 bases lying between them. This CDR3 is 14 amino acids long. CDR1 is LGHNA, CDR2 YNFKEQ, per germline. CDR3: CASSQDVLADTQYF. Here the CDR3 DNA reads TGTGCCAGCAGCCAAGATGTCTTGGCAGATACGCAGTATTTT.

The V gene is TRBV13, the J gene TRBJ2-3; D possibly corresponds to TRBD1 (5 bases). V dropped 5 bases and J dropped 6 bases, with 12 bases sitting between them. The CDR3 covers 13 residues. Germline CDR1 is PRHDT and CDR2 is FYEKMQ (reference sequence). The CDR3 sequence: CASSNGPGDTQYF. The CDR3 nucleotides are TGTGCCAGCAGCAACGGCCCAGGGGATACGCAGTATTTT. Full variable domain (rest looked up from reference TRBV13 and TRBJ2-3): AAGVIQSPRHLIKEKRETATLKCYPIPRHDTVYWYQQGPGQDPQFLISFYEKMQSDKGSIPDRFSAQQFSDYHSELNMSSLELGDSALYFCASSNGPGDTQYFGPGTRLTVL.

The rearrangement joins TRBV29-1 to TRBJ2-1, with a tentative D call TRBD1 (5 bases). This CDR3 spans 14 amino acids. The V end lost 3 bases, the J end lost 4 bases, and 13 bases lay between the germline ends. CDR1 is SQVTM, CDR2 ANQGSEA, per germline. As DNA, the CDR3 is TGCAGCGTTGACAGGGTCTTGGAATACAATGAGCAGTTCTTC. Encoded protein: CSVDRVLEYNEQFF.

The CDR3 bases are TGTGCCAGCAGCTTTCTGTCGGCTAGCGGGGGGGCGGGCGAGGTTAATGAGCAGTTCTTC. Translating gives CASSFLSASGGAGEVNEQFF. The chain employs TRBV11-2 and TRBJ2-1; 12 bases agree with TRBD2. This CDR3 spans 20 amino acids. From germline, CDR1 is SGHAT and CDR2 FQNNGV. Trimming at V came to 3 bases and at J to 7 bases, leaving 19 bases not matched to a gene.

J is TRBJ2-7 and V is TRBV20-1, with 8 bases aligning to TRBD1. CDR1 and CDR2 from the germline V gene are DFQATT and SNEGSKA (reference sequence). V trimming: 6 bases; J trimming: 0 bases; junction bases outside the gene matches: 7. This CDR3 comprises 14 residues. In DNA, the CDR3 is TGCAGTGCCCGCGGACAGGGTAGCTCCTACGAGCAGTACTTC. Translating it yields CSARGQGSSYEQYF.

The sample holds a few counts of this clonotype. The V and J genes are TRBV6-2 or TRBV6-3 and TRBJ2-1, with D perhaps matching TRBD1 (5 bases). Deletions cut 7 bases from V and 4 bases from J, with 23 bases between. CDR3 length: 17 residues. Per the germline V gene, CDR1 is MNHEY and CDR2 is SVGEGT. CDR3 coding DNA: TGTGCCAGCACTGTCGACAGCACATCCGCAACATACAATGAGCAGTTCTTC. Translation gives CASTVDSTSATYNEQFF.

This clonotype was counted between two and nine times. This sequence joins TRBV4-1 and TRBJ2-1; D perhaps matches TRBD2 (6 bases). CDR1 and CDR2 from the germline V gene are MGHRA and YSYEKL. V lost 4 bases, J lost 6 bases, and 10 bases lay in between. The CDR3 loop spans 13 amino acids. CDR3: CASSPRRGNEQFF. The CDR3 bases are TGCGCCAGCAGCCCGCGGCGGGGCAATGAGCAGTTCTTC.

V and J are TRBV7-2 and TRBJ2-7, with D tentatively TRBD1 or TRBD2 (5 bases each). The CDR3 totals 15 residues. Germline assignment: CDR1 SGHTA and CDR2 FQGNSA. V lost 0 bases to trimming and J lost 3 bases, with 12 bases between them. The CDR3 spells CASSLAGVLDYEQYF. CDR3 sequence (DNA): TGTGCCAGCAGCTTAGCGGGGGTGTTAGACTACGAGCAGTACTTC. The full variable domain, its missing parts supplied by reference TRBV7-2 and TRBJ2-7, is GAGVSQSPSNKVTEKGKDVELRCDPISGHTALYWYRQSLGQGLEFLIYFQGNSAPDKSGLPSDRFSAERTGGSVSTLTIQRTQQEDSAVYLCASSLAGVLDYEQYFGPGTRLTVT.

This chain joins TRBV2 and TRBJ2-5, with D tentatively TRBD1 or TRBD2 (7 bases each). Germline values: CDR1 SNHLY, CDR2 FYNNEI. This CDR3 is 15 amino acids long. Trimming shortened V by 6 bases and J by 1 base, and 15 bases separated the two germline ends. The CDR3 spells CASRLREGAQETQYF. The CDR3, as DNA: TGTGCCAGCAGGTTAAGGGAGGGGGCCCAAGAGACCCAGTACTTC.